The next 9 T cell receptor beta chains were all read from a single sample in a study of shared clonotypes between healthy human individuals. Generated by immunoSEQ multiplex PCR, the TCRdb table keeps only in-frame clones and is missing some. The sample includes approximately 2,000,000 clones, 90% to 95% of them seen just once. Only CD45RO-negative cells positively selected for CCR7 counted as naive CD8 cells, so terminally differentiated effector memory CD45RA+ cells were excluded. Sequencing used naive CD8+ T cells from PBMCs. The source is a man aged 18 to 35 in good health. Some clones in this sample may be carry-over from other donors' samples.

This clone was seen a few times. V gene TRBV13 combines with J gene TRBJ1-2; possibly TRBD1 for D (6 bases). Germline loops: CDR1 PRHDT, CDR2 FYEKMQ (reference sequence). The CDR3 has 14 amino acids. Trimming took off 5 bases at V and 3 bases at J, with 13 bases between the two ends. The CDR3 loop reads CASSLRTDHYGYTF. The CDR3 DNA sequence: TGTGCCAGCAGCCTAAGGACAGATCACTATGGCTACACCTTC.

The genes are TRBV11-3 and TRBJ2-1; 8 bases align to TRBD2. Germline V lookup: CDR1 SGHNT, CDR2 YENEEA. The CDR3 has 15 residues. With V trimmed by 8 bases and J by 8 bases, 14 bases remained unmatched. The CDR3 coding sequence is TGTGCCAGCTCCGGGAGGGGCGCCGAAGCGTATGAGCAGTTCTTC. This codes for CASSGRGAEAYEQFF.

The CDR3 here is CASSVDPGGYSSYNEQFF. The CDR3 coding sequence is TGTGCCAGCAGCGTAGATCCAGGCGGGTATAGCTCCTACAATGAGCAGTTCTTC. The chain joins TRBV9 to TRBJ2-1; maybe TRBD2 (5 bases). V lost 0 bases, J lost 0 bases, and 16 bases lay in between. The CDR3 is 18 residues long. Germline V lookup: CDR1 SGDLS, CDR2 YYNGEE.

The rearrangement links TRBV4-1 to TRBJ2-7; 9 bases line up with TRBD1. V trimming: 1 base; J trimming: 6 bases; junction bases outside the gene matches: 10. The germline V gene encodes CDR1 MGHRA and CDR2 YSYEKL. This CDR3 has 16 amino acids. CDR3 nucleotide sequence: TGCGCCAGCAGCCAAGGACAGGGGGAGGTCCTACTCGAGCAGTACTTC. Translation gives CASSQGQGEVLLEQYF.

The rearrangement links TRBV7-9 to TRBJ2-7; D might be TRBD1 (6 bases). This CDR3 comprises 14 residues. The germline CDR1 and CDR2 sequences are SEHNR and FQNEAQ (reference sequence). V lost 5 bases and J 2 bases, leaving 13 bases between the germline ends. Here the CDR3 DNA reads TGTGCCAGCAGCCCCCAGGGGCCAACCTACGAGCAGTACTTC. Translation gives CASSPQGPTYEQYF.

This chain links TRBV29-1 with TRBJ1-1; D not resolved. Germline lookup yields CDR1 SQVTM and CDR2 ANQGSEA. The CDR3 totals 11 residues. V gave up 1 base and J gave up 5 bases, with 5 bases separating them. Here the CDR3 DNA reads TGCAGCGTTGAAGCATGGACTGAAGCTTTCTTT. Translating it yields CSVEAWTEAFF.

This sequence joins TRBV30 and TRBJ2-3; D ambiguous. CDR1 and CDR2 from the germline V gene are GTSNPN and SVGIG (reference sequence). This CDR3 is built from 8 residues. Here the CDR3 reads CGADTQYF. The CDR3 region has the DNA TGTGGTGCAGATACGCAGTATTTT. The complete variable domain, with remaining parts taken from reference TRBV30 and TRBJ2-3, reads SQTIHQWPATLVQPVGSPLSLECTVEGTSNPNLYWYRQAAGRGLQLLFYSVGIGQISSEVPQNLSASRPQDRQFILSSKKLLLSDSGFYLCGADTQYFGPGTRLTVL.

The chain carries TRBV19 and TRBJ1-5, with D possibly being TRBD1 (6 bases). Germline values: CDR1 LNHDA, CDR2 SQIVND (reference sequence). This CDR3 region has 15 residues. V was shortened by 5 bases and J by 7 bases, with 18 bases between the two germline ends. CDR3 sequence (DNA): TGTGCCAGTAGTTCACAGGGAAGAGGCGGCCAGCCCCAGCATTTT. It yields the protein CASSSQGRGGQPQHF. The full variable domain, completed using reference TRBV19 and TRBJ1-5, is DGGITQSPKYLFRKEGQNVTLSCEQNLNHDAMYWYRQDPGQGLRLIYYSQIVNDFQKGDIAEGYSVSREKKESFPLTVTSAQKNPTAFYLCASSSQGRGGQPQHFGDGTRLSIL.

The chain combines TRBV27 with TRBJ2-1; the D is unclear. Per the germline V gene, CDR1 is MNHEY and CDR2 is SMNVEV (reference sequence). The CDR3 consists of 16 residues. V dropped 3 bases and J dropped 2 bases, with 14 bases sitting between them. The CDR3 DNA is TGTGCCAGCAGTTTTCAGAATATCCTTACCTACAATGAGCAGTTCTTC. This gives the protein CASSFQNILTYNEQFF.